Listed below are T cell receptor beta chains from one sample, sequenced in a study of blood T cell repertoires in COVID-19. Using immunoSEQ multiplex PCR, the repertoire was profiled, and TCRdb retains in-frame clones only, with some absent. The sample has 130,000 to 150,000 clones; about nine tenths are singletons. Input material: peripheral blood. The receptors come from a man at least 80 years old with acute or convalescent COVID-19. Each CDR3 is given with its conserved first and last residue. Each record gives: D gene, V gene, CDR3 length, clone size, J gene, CDR3 DNA, CDR3 protein. A D gene is named only where the DNA matches it firmly. Not every row has a clone size; where given, it reads once, few, many or a size class.

d_call: TRBD1
v_call: TRBV7-9
cdr3_length: 18
clone_size: -
j_call: TRBJ2-1
cdr3_nt: TGTGCCAGCAGCCCCTCGAAAAACGGCGCAGGGGGAAGAAATGAGCAGTTCTTC
cdr3_aa: CASSPSKNGAGGRNEQFF

d_call: TRBD1
v_call: TRBV29-1
cdr3_length: 12
clone_size: -
j_call: TRBJ1-2
cdr3_nt: TGCAGCGCGGGACAGGATAACTATGGCTACACCTTC
cdr3_aa: CSAGQDNYGYTF

d_call: TRBD1
v_call: TRBV10-1
cdr3_length: 13
clone_size: -
j_call: TRBJ1-1
cdr3_nt: TGCGCCAGCAGTCCGGACAGGGATGATGAAGCTTTCTTT
cdr3_aa: CASSPDRDDEAFF

d_call: -
v_call: TRBV4-2
cdr3_length: 17
clone_size: -
j_call: TRBJ1-2
cdr3_nt: TGTGCCAGCAGCCAAGATGAGTCCCGCGGCCTTCTTTATGGCTACACCTTC
cdr3_aa: CASSQDESRGLLYGYTF

d_call: TRBD1
v_call: TRBV5-4
cdr3_length: 16
clone_size: -
j_call: TRBJ2-1
cdr3_nt: TGTGCCAGCAGCTTGGGTCCGGACAGGGGTTACAATGAGCAGTTCTTC
cdr3_aa: CASSLGPDRGYNEQFF

d_call: TRBD1
v_call: TRBV5-1
cdr3_length: 15
clone_size: once
j_call: TRBJ1-4
cdr3_nt: TGCGCCAGCAGTCCTACGGACAGGGTCGGTGAAAAACTGTTTTTT
cdr3_aa: CASSPTDRVGEKLFF

d_call: -
v_call: TRBV30
cdr3_length: 13
clone_size: -
j_call: TRBJ1-1
cdr3_nt: TGTGCCTGGAGTCGATCCAGGGACACTGAAGCTTTCTTT
cdr3_aa: CAWSRSRDTEAFF

d_call: TRBD1
v_call: TRBV7-2
cdr3_length: 14
clone_size: -
j_call: TRBJ1-2
cdr3_nt: TGTGCCAGCAGCTTAGGGGGACAGAACTATGGCTACACCTTC
cdr3_aa: CASSLGGQNYGYTF

d_call: TRBD2
v_call: TRBV12-3/TRBV12-4
cdr3_length: 13
clone_size: once
j_call: TRBJ2-2
cdr3_nt: TGTGCCAGCAGCCGGGAGGGCACCGGGGAGCTGTTTTTT
cdr3_aa: CASSREGTGELFF

d_call: -
v_call: TRBV29-1
cdr3_length: 13
clone_size: -
j_call: TRBJ2-2
cdr3_nt: TGCAGCGTGGGGCTCCAAGCCACCGGGGAGCTGTTTTTT
cdr3_aa: CSVGLQATGELFF

d_call: TRBD1
v_call: TRBV5-6
cdr3_length: 13
clone_size: -
j_call: TRBJ2-3
cdr3_nt: TGTGCCAGCAGCATGACAGGGTCGCATACGCAGTATTTT
cdr3_aa: CASSMTGSHTQYF

d_call: TRBD1
v_call: TRBV7-2
cdr3_length: 15
clone_size: -
j_call: TRBJ2-3
cdr3_nt: TGTGCCAGCAGCTGGGGACAGGGAGTTTCAGATACGCAGTATTTT
cdr3_aa: CASSWGQGVSDTQYF

d_call: TRBD1
v_call: TRBV3-1/TRBV3-2
cdr3_length: 14
clone_size: -
j_call: TRBJ2-2
cdr3_nt: TGTGCCAGCAGCCCAGCAGGACAGGGGGCCGAGCTGTTTTTT
cdr3_aa: CASSPAGQGAELFF